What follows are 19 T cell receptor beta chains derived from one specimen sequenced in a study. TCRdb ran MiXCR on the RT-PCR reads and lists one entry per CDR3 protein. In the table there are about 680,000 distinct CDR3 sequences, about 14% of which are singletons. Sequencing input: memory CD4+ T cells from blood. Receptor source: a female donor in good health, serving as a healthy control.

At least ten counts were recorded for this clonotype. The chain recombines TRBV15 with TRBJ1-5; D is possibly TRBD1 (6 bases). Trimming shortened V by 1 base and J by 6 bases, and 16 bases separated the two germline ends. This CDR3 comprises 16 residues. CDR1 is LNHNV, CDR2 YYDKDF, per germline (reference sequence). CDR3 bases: TGTGCCACCAGCAGAGCCGGGCAGGGGTTAGGTCAGCCCCAGCATTTT. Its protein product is CATSRAGQGLGQPQHF.

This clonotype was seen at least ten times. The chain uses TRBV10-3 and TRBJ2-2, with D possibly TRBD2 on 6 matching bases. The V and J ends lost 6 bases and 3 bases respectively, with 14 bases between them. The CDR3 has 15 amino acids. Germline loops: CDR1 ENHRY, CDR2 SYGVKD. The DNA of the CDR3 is TGTGCCATCAGGAGGGCGGGAATGGACACCGGGGAGCTGTTTTTT. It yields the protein CAIRRAGMDTGELFF.

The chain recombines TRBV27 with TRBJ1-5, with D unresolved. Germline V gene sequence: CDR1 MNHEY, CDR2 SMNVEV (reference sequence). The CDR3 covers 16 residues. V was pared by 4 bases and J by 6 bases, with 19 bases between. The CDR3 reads CASSSRSDGRSQPQHF. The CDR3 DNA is TGTGCCAGCAGTTCCCGATCGGACGGCCGCAGTCAGCCCCAGCATTTT.

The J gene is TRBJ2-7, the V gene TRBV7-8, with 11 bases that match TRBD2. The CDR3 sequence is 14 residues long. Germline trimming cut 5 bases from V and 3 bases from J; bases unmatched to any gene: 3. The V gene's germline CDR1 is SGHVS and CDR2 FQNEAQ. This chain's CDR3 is CASSPTSGVYEQYF. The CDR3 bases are TGTGCCAGCAGCCCGACTAGCGGGGTCTACGAGCAGTACTTC.

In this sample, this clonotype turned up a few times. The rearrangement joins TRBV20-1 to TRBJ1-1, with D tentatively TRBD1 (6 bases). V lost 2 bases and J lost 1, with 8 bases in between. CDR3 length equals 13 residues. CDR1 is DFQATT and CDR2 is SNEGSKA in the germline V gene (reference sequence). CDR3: CSARKGGNTEAFF. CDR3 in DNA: TGCAGTGCTAGAAAGGGGGGGAACACTGAAGCTTTCTTT.

The CDR3 reads CSASLGQGLAGEEQFF. In DNA form, the CDR3 reads TGCAGCGCCTCCCTGGGACAGGGCCTGGCGGGGGAAGAGCAGTTCTTC. The chain links TRBV29-1 to TRBJ2-1; TRBD1 matches 9 bases. The CDR3 sequence is 16 residues long. In germline, CDR1 is SQVTM, CDR2 ANQGSEA. The ends lost 7 bases at V and 10 bases at J; junction bases unmatched: 20.

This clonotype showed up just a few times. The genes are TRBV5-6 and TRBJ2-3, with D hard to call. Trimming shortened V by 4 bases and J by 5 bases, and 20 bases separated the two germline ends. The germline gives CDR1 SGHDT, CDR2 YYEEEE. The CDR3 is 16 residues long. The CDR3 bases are TGTGCCAGCAGCCTTGGGCCAGGCCTTTCGGGAGATACGCAGTATTTT. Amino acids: CASSLGPGLSGDTQYF.

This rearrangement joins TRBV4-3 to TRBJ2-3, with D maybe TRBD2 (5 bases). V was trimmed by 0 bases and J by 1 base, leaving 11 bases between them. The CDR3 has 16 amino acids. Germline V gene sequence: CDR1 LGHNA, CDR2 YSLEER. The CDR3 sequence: CASSQDRAGGTDTQYF. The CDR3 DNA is TGCGCCAGCAGCCAAGATCGGGCCGGGGGCACAGATACGCAGTATTTT.

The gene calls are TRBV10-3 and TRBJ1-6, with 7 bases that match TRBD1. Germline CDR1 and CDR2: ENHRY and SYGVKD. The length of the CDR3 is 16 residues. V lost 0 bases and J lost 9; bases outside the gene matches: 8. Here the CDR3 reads CAISESSGQYLSPLHF. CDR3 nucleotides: TGTGCCATCAGTGAGTCGTCGGGACAGTACCTTTCACCCCTCCACTTT.

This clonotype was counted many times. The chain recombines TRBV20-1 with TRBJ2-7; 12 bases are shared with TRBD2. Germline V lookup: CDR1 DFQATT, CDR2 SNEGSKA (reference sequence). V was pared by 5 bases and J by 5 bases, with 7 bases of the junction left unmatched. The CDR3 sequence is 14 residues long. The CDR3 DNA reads TGCAGTGCTCCTACTAGCGGGAGGATCCACGAGCAGTACTTC. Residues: CSAPTSGRIHEQYF.

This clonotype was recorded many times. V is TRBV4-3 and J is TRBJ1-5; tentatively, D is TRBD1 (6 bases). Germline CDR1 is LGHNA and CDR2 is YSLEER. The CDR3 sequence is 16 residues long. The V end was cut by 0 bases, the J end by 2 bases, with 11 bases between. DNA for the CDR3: TGCGCCAGCAGCCAAGATGGGGGGGCGGGCAATCAGCCCCAGCATTTT. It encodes CASSQDGGAGNQPQHF.

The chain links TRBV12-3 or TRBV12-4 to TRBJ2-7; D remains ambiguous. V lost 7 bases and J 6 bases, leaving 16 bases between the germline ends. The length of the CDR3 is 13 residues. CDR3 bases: TGTGCCAGCACCCCCGGGCACACCGCCGAGCAGTACTTC. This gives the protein CASTPGHTAEQYF.

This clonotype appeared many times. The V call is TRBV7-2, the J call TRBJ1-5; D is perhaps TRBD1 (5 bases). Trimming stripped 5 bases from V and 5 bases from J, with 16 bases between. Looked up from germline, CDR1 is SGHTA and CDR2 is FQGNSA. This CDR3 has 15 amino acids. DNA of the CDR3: TGTGCCAGCAGCCCCTCATTCGGGGGGGATCAGCCCCAGCATTTT. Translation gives CASSPSFGGDQPQHF.

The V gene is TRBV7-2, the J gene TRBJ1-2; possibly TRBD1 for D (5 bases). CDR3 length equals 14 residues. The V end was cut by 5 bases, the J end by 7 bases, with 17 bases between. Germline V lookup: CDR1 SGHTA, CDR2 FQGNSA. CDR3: CASSPQGGTIGYTF. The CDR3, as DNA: TGTGCCAGCAGCCCCCAGGGCGGCACAATTGGCTACACCTTC. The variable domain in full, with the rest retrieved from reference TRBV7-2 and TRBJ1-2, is GAGVSQSPSNKVTEKGKDVELRCDPISGHTALYWYRQSLGQGLEFLIYFQGNSAPDKSGLPSDRFSAERTGGSVSTLTIQRTQQEDSAVYLCASSPQGGTIGYTFGSGTRLTVV.

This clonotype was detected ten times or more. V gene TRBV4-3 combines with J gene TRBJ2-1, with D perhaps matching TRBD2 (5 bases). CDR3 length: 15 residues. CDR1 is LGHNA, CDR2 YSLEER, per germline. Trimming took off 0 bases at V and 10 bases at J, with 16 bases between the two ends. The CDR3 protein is CASSQELTLRVEQFF. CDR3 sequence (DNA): TGCGCCAGCAGCCAAGAACTAACCCTGAGGGTGGAGCAGTTCTTC.

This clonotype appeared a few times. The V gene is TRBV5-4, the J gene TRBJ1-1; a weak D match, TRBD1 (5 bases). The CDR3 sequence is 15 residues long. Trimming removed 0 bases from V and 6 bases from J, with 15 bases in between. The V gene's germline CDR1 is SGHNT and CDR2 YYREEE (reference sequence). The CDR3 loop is CASSLGAGMWSEAFF. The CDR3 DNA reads TGTGCCAGCAGCTTGGGGGCAGGGATGTGGTCTGAAGCTTTCTTT.

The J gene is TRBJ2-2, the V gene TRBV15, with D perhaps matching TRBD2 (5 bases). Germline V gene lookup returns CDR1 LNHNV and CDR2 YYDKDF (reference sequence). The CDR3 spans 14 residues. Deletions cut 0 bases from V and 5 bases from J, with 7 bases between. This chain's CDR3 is CATSRDLATGELFF. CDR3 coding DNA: TGTGCCACCAGCAGAGATCTAGCAACCGGGGAGCTGTTTTTT.

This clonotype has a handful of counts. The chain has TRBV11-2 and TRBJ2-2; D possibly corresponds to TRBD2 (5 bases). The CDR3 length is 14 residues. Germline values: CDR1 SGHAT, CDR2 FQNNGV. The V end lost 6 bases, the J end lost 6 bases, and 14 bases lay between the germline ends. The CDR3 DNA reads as TGTGCCAGCAGGGACTCCCCTGGGTCCGGGGAGCTGTTTTTT. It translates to CASRDSPGSGELFF.

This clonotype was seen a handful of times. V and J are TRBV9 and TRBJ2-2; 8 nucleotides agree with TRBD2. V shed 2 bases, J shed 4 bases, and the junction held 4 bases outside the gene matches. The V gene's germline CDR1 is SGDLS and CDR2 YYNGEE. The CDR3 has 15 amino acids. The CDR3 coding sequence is TGTGCCAGCAGCGTTAGCGGGGCCGTCACCGGGGAGCTGTTTTTT. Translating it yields CASSVSGAVTGELFF.